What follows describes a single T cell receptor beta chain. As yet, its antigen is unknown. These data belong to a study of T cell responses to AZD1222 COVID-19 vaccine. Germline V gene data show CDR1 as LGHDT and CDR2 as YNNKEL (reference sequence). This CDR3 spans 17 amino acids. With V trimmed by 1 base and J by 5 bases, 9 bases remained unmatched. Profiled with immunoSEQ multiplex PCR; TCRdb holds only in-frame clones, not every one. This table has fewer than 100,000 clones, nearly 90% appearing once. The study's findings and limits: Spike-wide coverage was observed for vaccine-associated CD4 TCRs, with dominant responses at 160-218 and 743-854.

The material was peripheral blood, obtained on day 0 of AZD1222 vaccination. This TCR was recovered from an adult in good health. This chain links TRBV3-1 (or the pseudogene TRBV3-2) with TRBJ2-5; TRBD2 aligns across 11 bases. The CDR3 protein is CASSQGVLAGGRETQYF. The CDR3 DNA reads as TGTGCCAGCAGCCAAGGTGTTCTAGCGGGGGGCAGGGAGACCCAGTACTTC.